This T cell receptor beta chain is drawn from a study of blood T cell repertoires in COVID-19. Study overall: Researchers got acute and convalescent COVID-19 samples from the United States, Italy and Spain. The cDNA or gDNA used as material had been derived from T cells, B-cell-depleted T cells, or PBMCs.

Per the original data handling: Amplification of reference gene primers was used by the study to estimate nucleated cell counts. The table came from immunoSEQ multiplex PCR; TCRdb's copy has only in-frame clones and leaves some out. That table supplies the V and J calls and clone size; D and trimming were determined from the DNA. Of 350,000 to 400,000 clones in the sample, around 90% were seen once. This CDR3 region has 12 residues. V was trimmed by 3 bases and J by 8 bases, leaving 10 bases between them. The germline CDR1 and CDR2 sequences are MDHEN and SYDVKM. The TCR originated in a young man with active or convalescent COVID-19. The sample taken for sequencing was peripheral blood. The chain links TRBV28 to TRBJ1-2; no reliable D call. The CDR3 region is CASSFGPGGYTF. CDR3 sequence (DNA): TGTGCCAGCAGTTTTGGTCCGGGAGGCTACACCTTC.